Following are 7 T cell receptor beta chains from one sample sequenced in a study of post-analysis software for immune sequencing data. Unique molecular identifiers were carried by the TCR beta cDNA libraries. TCRdb re-called the PCR reads through MiXCR, storing one row per CDR3 protein. Of about half a million distinct CDR3 sequences listed, approximately 31% are singletons. Study-wide points: Patients used several TRBV segments, including TRBV5-6, TRBV5-1 and TRBV20-1, more often than controls.

Their target antigens are unknown. The specimen was blood. The receptors were gathered from a girl under 18 with multiple sclerosis.

On this clonotype: Its ends do not fully match the called genes, so a read error is possible. The rearrangement uses TRBV20-1 and TRBJ2-1, with D possibly being TRBD1 (6 bases). This CDR3 is built from 15 residues. Germline V lookup: CDR1 DFQATT, CDR2 SNEGSKA (reference sequence). CDR3 protein: CSARDGTPEGDERFF. The CDR3 DNA sequence: TGCAGTGCTAGAGACGGTACTCCTGAGGGGGATGAGCGGTTCTTC.

The V call is TRBV7-9, the J call TRBJ2-3; D gene uncertain. CDR3 length: 14 amino acids. Per germline, CDR1 SEHNR and CDR2 FQNEAQ (reference sequence). V dropped 6 bases and J dropped 6 bases, with 16 bases sitting between them. In DNA, the CDR3 is TGTGCCAGCAGTCTTAGTTCCAGTCCCGATACGCAGTATTTT. Its protein is CASSLSSSPDTQYF.

Concerning this clonotype itself: A much larger clone is a single base away; this may be a read error. This chain joins TRBV5-1 and TRBJ2-1, with D perhaps being TRBD1 or TRBD2 (5 bases each). This CDR3 contains 16 residues. With 0 bases removed from V and 6 bases from J, the gap between germline ends came to 16 bases. Germline CDR1 reads SGHRS; CDR2 reads YFSETQ. CDR3 nucleotides: TGCGCCAGCAGCTTGGTATTACGGGACGGATGCAATGAGCAGTTCTTC. This encodes CASSLVLRDGCNEQFF. The full variable domain, in which reference TRBV5-1 and TRBJ2-1 provide the parts outside the CDR3, is KAGVTQTPRYLIKTRGQQVTLSCSPISGHRSVSWYQQTPGQGLQFLFEYFSETQRNKGNFPGRFSGRQFSNSRSEMNVSTLELGDSALYLCASSLVLRDGCNEQFFGPGTRLTVL.

This clonotype was seen only a few times. The rearrangement joins TRBV15 to TRBJ2-5, with no clear D. The germline gives CDR1 LNHNV, CDR2 YYDKDF (reference sequence). The CDR3 loop spans 14 amino acids. V gave up 5 bases and J gave up 5 bases, with 15 bases separating them. CDR3 loop: CATSAEASDETQYF. Written as DNA, the CDR3 is TGTGCCACCAGCGCAGAGGCCAGCGATGAGACCCAGTACTTC.

This chain links TRBV12-3 or TRBV12-4 with TRBJ1-2, with D perhaps TRBD1 (5 bases). The CDR3 has 14 amino acids. The V and J ends lost 6 bases and 4 bases respectively, with 15 bases between them. The CDR3 protein is CASSSREVGYGYTF. The CDR3 DNA reads as TGTGCCAGCAGCTCCAGGGAAGTCGGCTATGGCTACACCTTC.

The genes are TRBV7-9 and TRBJ2-7, with a tentative D call TRBD1 (6 bases). The length of the CDR3 is 14 residues. Germline V CDR1 and CDR2: SEHNR, FQNEAQ (reference sequence). The V and J ends lost 5 bases and 3 bases respectively, with 14 bases between them. CDR3 nucleotides: TGTGCCAGCAGCCCCGACAGGTCGAACTACGAGCAGTACTTC. It encodes CASSPDRSNYEQYF.

Remarks on this clonotype: One end of the junction does not line up with germline, which may come from a read error. The rearrangement joins TRBV20-1 to TRBJ2-3; 9 positions match TRBD2. In germline, CDR1 is DFQATT, CDR2 SNEGSKA (reference sequence). The CDR3 consists of 15 residues. The CDR3 here is CSARVRGGGTDAQYF. As DNA, the CDR3 is TGCAGTGCTAGAGTGCGCGGGGGGGGCACAGATGCGCAGTATTTT.